This T cell receptor (beta chain) was recovered during a study of regulatory T cells in long-lasting Graves disease. Looking at the study overall: Persistent Graves' disease required over 5 years of antithyroid drugs and positive TSH receptor antibodies. Study-level findings and limits: TRBV28 was favored in persistent disease, as were TRBJ1-2 and TRBJ2-5. Persistent Graves' cases showed lower TCR diversity than newly diagnosed cases. Study of thyroid tissue was not done, with only peripheral blood studied.

The CDR3 extends over 12 amino acids. Looked up from germline, CDR1 is DFQATT and CDR2 is SNEGSKA (reference sequence). Trimming stripped 5 bases from V and 2 bases from J, with 7 bases between. Construction of the TCR beta libraries employed iRepertoire HTBI primers in conjunction with Arm-PCR of CDR3 regions. TCRdb passed the multiplex PCR reads through MiXCR, listing each CDR3 protein once. The sample yields around 500,000 distinct CDR3 sequences, around 20% seen once. Time point meaning: persistent/refractory GD, antithyroid drugs over 5 years with positive TRAb. PBMCs were the source of the RNA used for TCR sequencing. The sample holds many counts of this clonotype. Antigen unknown.

The material was peripheral blood mononuclear cells (PBMCs), obtained when the disease was refractory, from a patient treated with antithyroid drugs. The chain uses TRBV20-1 and TRBJ1-5; D gene uncertain. This receptor was identified in a female donor with Graves disease. Written as DNA, the CDR3 is TGCAGTGCTGGAAGGGGCAATCAGCCCCAGCATTTT. It codes for CSAGRGNQPQHF.